The sample holds a few counts of the clone carrying this TCR beta chain. What it recognizes is unknown. The data were taken from a study of somatic mutations in cytotoxic T cells in rheumatoid arthritis. Germline CDR1 MGHRA, CDR2 YSYEKL. V was pared by 2 bases and J by 2 bases, with 3 bases of the junction left unmatched. This CDR3 has 14 amino acids. This table comes from immunoSEQ multiplex PCR, and its TCRdb copy is limited to in-frame clones, with some not included. In the table there are about 23,000 clones, about four fifths of which are singletons. Whole-study results and caveats: The largest CD8+ clone made up over 20% of CD8+ cells in about an eighth of the 65 patients. The modest underrepresentation of TRBV07 observed in rheumatoid arthritis patients was not subjected to multiple-comparison adjustment.

The origin of this receptor is an adult with rheumatoid arthritis. Sequenced material: CD8+ T cells sorted from blood. This rearrangement joins TRBV4-1 to TRBJ2-7, with 7 bases fitting TRBD1. The chain's CDR3 is CASSQTQGTYEQYF. CDR3 in DNA: TGCGCCAGCAGCCAAACACAGGGGACCTACGAGCAGTACTTC.